This T cell receptor (beta chain) was recovered during a study of molecular identifiers for immune sequencing clone quantification. Preparation of the bulk TCR libraries relied on previously described methods and listed TCR primers. TCRdb used MiXCR to reprocess the PCR reads, holding one entry per CDR3 protein. The sample consists of over 90,000 distinct CDR3 sequences, about 35% of them appearing once. The CDR3 covers 12 residues. V dropped 5 bases and J dropped 8 bases, with 10 bases sitting between them. Per the germline V gene, CDR1 is LNHNV and CDR2 is YYDKDF (reference sequence). This clonotype was detected many times. Its antigen is not known. Study outcomes and limitations: Investigators reportedly could detect spiked Jurkat TCR RNA from one cell among 980,000 or so naive cells.

Using a CD8+CD4-CCR7+CD45RA+ phenotype, naive CD8 T cells were sorted. The TCR originated in a human donor in good health. Some libraries in this study had Jurkat cell RNA spiked in. The chain combines TRBV15 with TRBJ1-5; D is uncertain. Sequencing used naive CD8+ T cells from blood, with Jurkat cell RNA spiked in. Indicated subset: FACS-sorted CD8+CD4-CCR7+CD45RA+ naive T cells. CDR3 residues: CATSRYSKPQHF. Here the CDR3 DNA reads TGTGCCACCAGCCGCTACTCGAAGCCCCAGCATTTT.